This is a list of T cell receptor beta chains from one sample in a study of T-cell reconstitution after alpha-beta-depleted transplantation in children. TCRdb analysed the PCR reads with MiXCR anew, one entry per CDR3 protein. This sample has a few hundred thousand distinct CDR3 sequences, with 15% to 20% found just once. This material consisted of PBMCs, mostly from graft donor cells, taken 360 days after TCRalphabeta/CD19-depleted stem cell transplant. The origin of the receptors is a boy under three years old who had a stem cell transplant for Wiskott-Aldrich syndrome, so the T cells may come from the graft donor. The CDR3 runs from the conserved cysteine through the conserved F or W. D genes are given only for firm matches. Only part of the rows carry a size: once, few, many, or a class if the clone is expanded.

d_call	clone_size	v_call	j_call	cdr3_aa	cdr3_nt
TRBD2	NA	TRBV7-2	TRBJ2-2	CASSLDGAGGGELFF	TGTGCCAGCAGCTTAGACGGAGCGGGGGGCGGGGAGCTGTTTTTT
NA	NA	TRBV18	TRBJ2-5	CASSPWKGQETQYF	TGTGCCAGCTCACCATGGAAGGGGCAAGAGACCCAGTACTTC
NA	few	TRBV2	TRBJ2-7	CASSEAPGTHPYEQYF	TGTGCCAGCAGTGAAGCACCCGGGACACATCCCTACGAGCAGTACTTC
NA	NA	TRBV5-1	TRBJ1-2	CASSLDRIGYTF	TGCGCCAGCAGCTTGGACAGAATTGGCTACACCTTC
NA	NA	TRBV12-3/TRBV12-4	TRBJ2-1	CASSLSLSEQFF	TGTGCCAGCAGTTTATCGCTTTCTGAGCAGTTCTTC
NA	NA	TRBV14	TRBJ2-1	CASSFPGLPFNEQFF	TGTGCCAGCAGCTTTCCGGGACTCCCTTTCAATGAGCAGTTCTTC
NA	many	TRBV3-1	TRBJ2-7	CASSRRDSDVGREQYF	TGTGCCAGCAGCCGACGGGACAGCGACGTTGGGAGGGAGCAGTACTTC
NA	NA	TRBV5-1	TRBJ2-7	CASSLKGPHYEQYF	TGCGCCAGCAGCTTAAAGGGTCCTCACTACGAGCAGTACTTC
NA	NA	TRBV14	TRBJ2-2	CASSQVSKFGTGELFF	TGTGCCAGCAGCCAAGTTAGCAAGTTCGGCACCGGGGAGCTGTTTTTT
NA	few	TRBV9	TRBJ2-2	CASSVGPATGELFF	TGTGCCAGCAGCGTAGGCCCCGCCACCGGGGAGCTGTTTTTT
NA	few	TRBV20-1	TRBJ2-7	CSARGQGHATEQYF	TGCAGTGCTAGAGGACAAGGGCATGCTACAGAGCAGTACTTC
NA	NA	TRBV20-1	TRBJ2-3	CSANEGGVATDTQYF	TGCAGTGCTAATGAGGGCGGGGTGGCTACAGATACGCAGTATTTT
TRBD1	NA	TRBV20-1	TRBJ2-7	CSATRQGDYVEQYF	TGCAGTGCAACTCGACAGGGAGACTACGTCGAGCAGTACTTC
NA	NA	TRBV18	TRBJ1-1	CASSPRSWGTEAFF	TGTGCCAGCTCACCACGCTCCTGGGGCACTGAAGCTTTCTTT
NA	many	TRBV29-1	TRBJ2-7	CSVRGPYEQYF	TGCAGCGTACGGGGGCCCTACGAGCAGTACTTC
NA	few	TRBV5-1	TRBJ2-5	CASSIRTVQETQYF	TGCGCCAGCAGCATAAGGACAGTCCAAGAGACCCAGTACTTC
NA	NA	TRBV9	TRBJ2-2	CASSVHLWDATGELFF	TGTGCCAGCAGCGTACACCTTTGGGACGCCACCGGGGAGCTGTTTTTT
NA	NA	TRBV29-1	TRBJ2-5	CSSVGMGETQYF	TGCAGTTCGGTTGGGATGGGGGAGACCCAGTACTTC
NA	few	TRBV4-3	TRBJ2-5	CASSQGAKGETQYF	TGCGCCAGCAGCCAAGGGGCTAAGGGGGAGACCCAGTACTTC
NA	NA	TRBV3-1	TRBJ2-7	CASSQELALNFPSYEQYF	TGTGCCAGCAGCCAAGAACTAGCCCTAAACTTCCCCTCCTACGAGCAGTACTTC
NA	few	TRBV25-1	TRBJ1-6	CASSERGNSPLHF	TGTGCCAGCAGTGAAAGGGGAAATTCACCCCTCCACTTT
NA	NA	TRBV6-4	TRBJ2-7	CASSDSTGGEQYF	TGTGCCAGCAGTGACTCGACTGGGGGCGAGCAGTACTTC
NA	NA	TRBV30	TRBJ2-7	CAWTFGQTQYF	TGTGCCTGGACCTTCGGACAAACACAGTACTTC
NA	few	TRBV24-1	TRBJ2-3	CATRLADTQYF	TGTGCCACCAGATTAGCAGATACGCAGTATTTT
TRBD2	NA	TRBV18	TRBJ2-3	CASSPTTSGSTDTQYF	TGTGCCAGCTCACCGACGACTAGCGGGAGCACAGATACGCAGTATTTT
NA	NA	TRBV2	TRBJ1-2	CASSGDKSNYGYTF	TGTGCCAGCAGTGGGGATAAAAGTAACTATGGCTACACCTTC
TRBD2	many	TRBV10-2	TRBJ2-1	CASSELPGLAGGSGSYNEQFF	TGCGCCAGCAGTGAGCTGCCTGGACTAGCGGGAGGTAGCGGCTCCTACAATGAGCAGTTCTTC
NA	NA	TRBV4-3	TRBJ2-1	CASSQKVAGVQGEQFF	TGCGCCAGCAGCCAAAAAGTGGCAGGGGTCCAGGGCGAGCAGTTCTTC
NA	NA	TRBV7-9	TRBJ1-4	CASSLVGTMIEKLFF	TGTGCCAGCAGCTTAGTCGGGACGATGATTGAAAAACTGTTTTTT
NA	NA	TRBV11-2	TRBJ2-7	CASSLHRVYEQYF	TGTGCCAGCAGCTTACACAGGGTGTACGAGCAGTACTTC
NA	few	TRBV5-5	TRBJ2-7	CASSLGQARTNQYF	TGTGCCAGCAGCTTGGGGCAGGCTCGTACGAATCAGTACTTC
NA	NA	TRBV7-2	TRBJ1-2	CASSFGNRLRYGYTF	TGTGCCAGCAGCTTTGGAAACAGACTTCGTTATGGCTACACCTTC
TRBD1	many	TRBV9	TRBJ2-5	CASSPGQAAETQYF	TGTGCCAGCAGCCCCGGACAGGCTGCGGAGACCCAGTACTTC
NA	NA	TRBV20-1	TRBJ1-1	CSARDRTFPAFF	TGCAGTGCTAGAGATCGAACATTTCCAGCTTTCTTT
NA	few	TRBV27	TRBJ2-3	CASHPRTRHEADTQYF	TGTGCCAGCCATCCAAGGACACGCCATGAGGCAGATACGCAGTATTTT
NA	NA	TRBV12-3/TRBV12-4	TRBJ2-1	CASSFWSSYNEQFF	TGTGCCAGCAGTTTTTGGAGCTCCTACAATGAGCAGTTCTTC
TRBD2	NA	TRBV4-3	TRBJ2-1	CASSPAAGRVYNEQFF	TGCGCCAGCAGCCCAGCAGCGGGGAGGGTCTACAATGAGCAGTTCTTC
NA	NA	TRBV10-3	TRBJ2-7	CAISEYLVPGSYEQYF	TGTGCCATCAGTGAGTACCTGGTACCGGGGTCCTACGAGCAGTACTTC
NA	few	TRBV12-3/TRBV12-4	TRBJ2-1	CASSFPVHLSYNEQFF	TGTGCCAGCAGTTTCCCAGTACACCTCTCCTACAATGAGCAGTTCTTC
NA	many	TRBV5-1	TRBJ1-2	CASSLVGGGYTF	TGCGCCAGCAGCTTGGTTGGAGGAGGCTACACCTTC
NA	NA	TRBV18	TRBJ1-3	CASSPGPGRNTIYF	TGTGCCAGCTCACCTGGACCGGGGCGGAACACCATATATTTT
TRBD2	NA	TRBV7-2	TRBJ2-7	CASSGGTSGRYEQYF	TGTGCCAGCAGCGGCGGGACTAGCGGGAGATACGAGCAGTACTTC
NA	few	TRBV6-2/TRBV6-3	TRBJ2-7	CASSPWGGAVYEQYF	TGTGCCAGCAGCCCGTGGGGGGGGGCGGTCTACGAGCAGTACTTC
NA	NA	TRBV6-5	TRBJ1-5	CASSHHQGMGNQPQHF	TGTGCCAGCAGTCACCACCAGGGGATGGGCAATCAGCCCCAGCATTTT
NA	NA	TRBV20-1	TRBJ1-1	CSARDPGHRYTEAFF	TGCAGTGCTAGAGATCCCGGACACCGGTACACTGAAGCTTTCTTT
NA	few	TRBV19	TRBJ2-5	CASSIGAGARVETQYF	TGTGCCAGTAGTATAGGAGCAGGGGCCAGGGTGGAGACCCAGTACTTC
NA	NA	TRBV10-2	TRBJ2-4	CASSETAAAKNIQYF	TGCGCCAGCAGTGAGACCGCAGCTGCCAAAAACATTCAGTACTTC
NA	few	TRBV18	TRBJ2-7	CASSPDDEQYF	TGTGCCAGCTCACCTGACGACGAGCAGTACTTC
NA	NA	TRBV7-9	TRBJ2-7	CASSRDWGEQYF	TGTGCCAGCAGCCGAGACTGGGGTGAACAGTACTTC